These 25 T cell receptor beta chains originate from one sample sequenced in a study of T cell responses to AZD1222 COVID-19 vaccine. Assay: immunoSEQ multiplex PCR; the TCRdb copy retains only in-frame clones and omits some. The data contain over 95,000 clones, approximately 87% of them singletons. The sample here was peripheral blood, taken on day 0 of AZD1222 vaccination. The receptors were gathered from an adult in good health.

V usage is TRBV5-1 and J usage is TRBJ1-4; D gene unclear. The ends were cut back, 0 bases at V and 2 bases at J, with 8 bases in the middle. The CDR3 has 15 residues. From germline, CDR1 is SGHRS and CDR2 YFSETQ. The DNA of the CDR3 is TGCGCCAGCAGCTTGGAGGCTAGTACTAATGAAAAACTGTTTTTT. Translating it yields CASSLEASTNEKLFF. Looking up the rest from reference TRBV5-1 and TRBJ1-4 gives the full variable domain: KAGVTQTPRYLIKTRGQQVTLSCSPISGHRSVSWYQQTPGQGLQFLFEYFSETQRNKGNFPGRFSGRQFSNSRSEMNVSTLELGDSALYLCASSLEASTNEKLFFGSGTQLSVL.

The V and J genes are TRBV5-1 and TRBJ2-2; D is possibly TRBD1 or TRBD2 (5 bases each). The germline V gene encodes CDR1 SGHRS and CDR2 YFSETQ. V shed 0 bases and J shed 0 bases, with 9 bases lying between them. CDR3 size: 16 residues. CDR3 sequence: CASSLVGGANTGELFF. CDR3 bases: TGCGCCAGCAGCTTGGTTGGGGGAGCGAACACCGGGGAGCTGTTTTTT.

The gene calls are TRBV6-5 and TRBJ1-3; D call uncertain. With 5 bases removed from V and 0 bases from J, the gap between germline ends came to 8 bases. Germline CDR1 MNHEY, CDR2 SVGAGI. CDR3 length: 14 residues. For the CDR3, the DNA is TGTGCCAGCAGTCCCACAGACTCTGGAAACACCATATATTTT. As protein: CASSPTDSGNTIYF.

The V gene is TRBV7-9, the J gene TRBJ2-7; 13 nucleotides agree with TRBD2. Germline CDR1 SEHNR, CDR2 FQNEAQ (reference sequence). The CDR3 totals 15 residues. The V gene end was trimmed by 5 bases and the J gene end by 5 bases; junction bases not matched to a gene: 6. The CDR3 region is CASSPGTSGTDEQYF. As DNA, the CDR3 is TGTGCCAGCAGCCCCGGGACTAGCGGGACAGACGAGCAGTACTTC.

V and J are TRBV30 and TRBJ1-1, with TRBD1 matching over 7 bases. Looked up from germline, CDR1 is GTSNPN and CDR2 is SVGIG (reference sequence). The CDR3 has 13 residues. The J segment lost 4 bases and the V segment lost 3 bases, leaving 5 bases of the junction unmatched. This CDR3 reads CAWSNTGVTEAFF. Written as DNA, the CDR3 is TGTGCCTGGAGCAATACAGGGGTCACTGAAGCTTTCTTT.

The chain recombines TRBV19 with TRBJ2-1; 10 nucleotides line up with TRBD2. The CDR3 is 16 amino acids. CDR1 and CDR2 (germline): LNHDA, SQIVND (reference sequence). The J segment lost 2 bases and the V segment lost 5 bases, leaving 6 bases of the junction unmatched. Here the CDR3 reads CASSLLAGNTYNEQFF. In DNA form, the CDR3 reads TGTGCCAGTAGTTTACTAGCGGGAAATACCTACAATGAGCAGTTCTTC. Looking up the rest from reference TRBV19 and TRBJ2-1 gives the full variable domain: DGGITQSPKYLFRKEGQNVTLSCEQNLNHDAMYWYRQDPGQGLRLIYYSQIVNDFQKGDIAEGYSVSREKKESFPLTVTSAQKNPTAFYLCASSLLAGNTYNEQFFGPGTRLTVL.

The J gene is TRBJ1-2, the V gene TRBV7-8; D gene ambiguous. This CDR3 spans 11 amino acids. From germline, CDR1 is SGHVS and CDR2 FQNEAQ. The ends were cut back, 0 bases at V and 6 bases at J, with 2 bases in the middle. CDR3 nucleotide sequence: TGTGCCAGCAGCTTAGCGGATGGCTACACCTTC. It encodes CASSLADGYTF.

This chain links TRBV24-1 with TRBJ2-5, with 11 bases fitting TRBD1. Germline loops: CDR1 KGHDR, CDR2 SFDVKD. This CDR3 is 15 amino acids long. The J segment lost 4 bases and the V segment lost 4 bases, leaving 4 bases of the junction unmatched. Written as DNA, the CDR3 is TGTGCCACCAGTGACCGGGGACAGGGGGGAGAGACCCAGTACTTC. Amino acids: CATSDRGQGGETQYF.

The chain links TRBV6-2 or TRBV6-3 to TRBJ1-2, with a tentative D call TRBD1 (5 bases). Germline V gene sequence: CDR1 MNHEY, CDR2 SVGEGT. V was cut by 4 bases and J by 0 bases, with 12 bases left in between. The CDR3 has 15 amino acids. CDR3 region: CASSLPDRANYGYTF. The CDR3 nucleotides read TGTGCCAGCAGTTTACCCGACAGAGCTAACTATGGCTACACCTTC.

The V and J genes are TRBV29-1 and TRBJ1-1, with 8 bases fitting TRBD1. J gave up 1 base and V 4 bases, and 5 bases lay outside the gene matches. Germline CDR1 SQVTM, CDR2 ANQGSEA. The CDR3 spans 14 residues. The CDR3, as DNA: TGCAGCGTTGTCTATGACAGGGGGAACACTGAAGCTTTCTTT. It translates to CSVVYDRGNTEAFF.

With respect to this clone: One end of the junction varies from germline; a read error may be responsible. J is TRBJ2-1 and V is TRBV7-7; D remains unclear. CDR3 size: 15 residues. From germline, CDR1 is SSHAT and CDR2 FNYEAQ (reference sequence). CDR3 in DNA: TGTGCTAGCAGCTCCGACTGGAGCTCCTACAATGAGCAGTTCTTC. This sequence encodes CASSSDWSSYNEQFF.

The rearrangement joins TRBV6-2 or TRBV6-3 to TRBJ2-1; 8 nucleotides line up with TRBD2. Germline lookup yields CDR1 MNHEY and CDR2 SVGEGT. V trimming: 4 bases; J trimming: 8 bases; junction bases outside the gene matches: 7. This CDR3 region has 14 residues. CDR3 sequence: CASSSSGSIYEQFF. The CDR3 DNA reads as TGTGCCAGCAGTTCCAGCGGGAGTATCTATGAGCAGTTCTTC.

The DNA of the CDR3 is TGCGCCAGCAGCCCGGACCCCGCCACGGGGTATGGCTACACCTTC. Translated, it gives CASSPDPATGYGYTF. J is TRBJ1-2 and V is TRBV4-3, with D unresolved. The length of the CDR3 is 15 residues. Germline CDR1 reads LGHNA; CDR2 reads YSLEER. With 4 bases removed from V and 5 bases from J, the gap between germline ends came to 17 bases.

This sequence joins TRBV5-5 and TRBJ1-4, with D perhaps TRBD1 (6 bases). V was cut by 3 bases and J by 5 bases, with 23 bases left in between. The CDR3 extends over 18 amino acids. Germline CDR1 and CDR2: SGHKS and YYEKEE (reference sequence). The CDR3 DNA reads TGTGCCAGCAGCTCCCTTCGGGCGGGGGCCCCTGGAAATGAAAAACTGTTTTTT. Translating it yields CASSSLRAGAPGNEKLFF.

This chain links TRBV4-1 with TRBJ2-5, with TRBD2 matching over 9 bases. The length of the CDR3 is 17 residues. V dropped 0 bases and J dropped 4; count of bases not matched to a gene: 9. CDR1 and CDR2 (germline): MGHRA, YSYEKL. CDR3 region: CASSQEILAGRRETQYF. The CDR3, as DNA: TGCGCCAGCAGCCAAGAGATCCTAGCGGGACGCCGAGAGACCCAGTACTTC.

The chain joins TRBV12-5 to TRBJ2-7; a weak D match, TRBD2 (6 bases). Trimming pared 6 bases from V and 3 bases from J, leaving 9 bases between. The CDR3 sequence is 12 residues long. Germline-derived CDR1 and CDR2 are LGHNT and FRNRAP. The CDR3 protein is CASGRDFYEQYF. CDR3 DNA: TGTGCTAGTGGCAGGGACTTCTACGAGCAGTACTTC.

CDR3 nucleotide sequence: TGCAGCGTTAGGGCAGGCGCCGAGAACATTCAGTACTTC. It codes for CSVRAGAENIQYF. The chain joins TRBV29-1 to TRBJ2-4; no firm D call. The V and J ends lost 5 bases and 7 bases respectively, with 15 bases between them. Germline V CDR1 and CDR2: SQVTM, ANQGSEA. The CDR3 consists of 13 residues. Full variable domain (outside the CDR3, taken from reference TRBV29-1 and TRBJ2-4): SAVISQKPSRDICQRGTSLTIQCQVDSQVTMMFWYRQQPGQSLTLIATANQGSEATYESGFVIDKFPISRPNLTFSTLTVSNMSPEDSSIYLCSVRAGAENIQYFGAGTRLSVL.

The sample holds a few counts of this clone. V is TRBV2 and J is TRBJ2-5; tentative D call: TRBD2 (5 bases). The CDR3 sequence is 15 residues long. V lost 3 bases and J 0 bases, leaving 11 bases between the germline ends. Germline V gene lookup returns CDR1 SNHLY and CDR2 FYNNEI. CDR3 DNA: TGTGCCAGCAGTGACGGGGTGTGGGACCAAGAGACCCAGTACTTC. Protein sequence: CASSDGVWDQETQYF. Filled out from reference TRBV2 and TRBJ2-5, the complete variable domain reads EPEVTQTPSHQVTQMGQEVILRCVPISNHLYFYWYRQILGQKVEFLVSFYNNEISEKSEIFDDQFSVERPDGSNFTLKIRSTKLEDSAMYFCASSDGVWDQETQYFGPGTRLLVL.

This chain joins TRBV4-2 and TRBJ2-2; D remains ambiguous. Trimming stripped 4 bases from V and 4 bases from J, with 16 bases between. The germline V gene has CDR1 LGHNA and CDR2 YNFKEQ. The CDR3 runs to 16 residues. The CDR3 loop is CASSLYTRSGTGELFF. The DNA of the CDR3 is TGTGCCAGCAGCCTCTATACCCGGTCCGGCACCGGGGAGCTGTTTTTT.

The chain carries TRBV5-4 and TRBJ1-3; 7 bases align to TRBD1. The junction had 4 bases not matched to a gene; V was cut back by 4 bases and J by 6 bases. From germline, CDR1 is SGHNT and CDR2 YYREEE (reference sequence). This CDR3 is built from 13 residues. Here the CDR3 DNA reads TGTGCCAGCAGCAGCACAGGGGCAAACACCATATATTTT. The encoded protein is CASSSTGANTIYF.

In regard to this clone: The germline gene is not matched at one end of the junction; a read error may be the cause. This rearrangement joins TRBV28 to TRBJ1-2; D is possibly TRBD1 (6 bases). The CDR3 spans 14 residues. The germline gives CDR1 MDHEN, CDR2 SYDVKM. CDR3 coding DNA: TGTGCCAGCAGCCCTTGGACAGCTAACGATGGCTACACCTTC. Encoded protein: CASSPWTANDGYTF.

The chain couples TRBV5-6 to TRBJ2-3; no definite D call. The V and J ends lost 0 bases and 1 base respectively, with 3 bases between them. This CDR3 has 13 amino acids. Germline CDR1 SGHDT, CDR2 YYEEEE. The CDR3: CASSLGRTDTQYF. As DNA, the CDR3 is TGTGCCAGCAGCTTGGGACGCACAGATACGCAGTATTTT.

The chain recombines TRBV28 with TRBJ2-7; 9 nucleotides match TRBD1. The CDR3 contains 14 residues. Per the germline V gene, CDR1 is MDHEN and CDR2 is SYDVKM. V lost 5 bases to trimming and J lost 5 bases; unmatched junction nucleotides: 7. CDR3 bases: TGTGCCAGCAGTCGGGACAGGGTAGTAGACGAGCAGTACTTC. Its protein product is CASSRDRVVDEQYF.

In its sample, this clone was seen a few times. The chain combines TRBV7-2 with TRBJ2-7; D not certain. Trimming took off 11 bases at V and 0 bases at J, with 14 bases between the two ends. This CDR3 is 13 amino acids long. Germline V gene data show CDR1 as SGHTA and CDR2 as FQGNSA. CDR3 nucleotides: TGTGCCGCCTGGTGGGTGGACTCCTACGAGCAGTACTTC. It translates to CAAWWVDSYEQYF.

This clone was counted once. This chain uses TRBV18 with TRBJ1-1, with D possibly matching TRBD1 (5 bases). The CDR3 covers 13 residues. Germline V lookup: CDR1 KGHSH, CDR2 LQKENI. Deletions cut 2 bases from V and 11 bases from J, with 15 bases between. The CDR3 sequence: CASSPTGDLGAFF. The CDR3 DNA sequence: TGTGCCAGCTCACCAACGGGGGACCTGGGGGCTTTCTTT.